The source of this T cell receptor (beta chain) is a study of cytomegalovirus exposure and HLA in healthy donors. Primers included in the PCR were 60 Vbeta and 13 Jbeta primers. Method: immunoSEQ multiplex PCR; TCRdb's copy keeps in-frame clones and lacks some. The sample includes around 99,000 clones, around four fifths of them seen just once. The CDR3 loop spans 15 amino acids. The trim removed 10 bases at V and 4 bases at J, leaving 9 bases unmatched. Per germline, CDR1 LNHDA and CDR2 SQIVND (reference sequence). Sequencing input: PBMCs. The chain couples TRBV19 to TRBJ2-1; 11 bases align to TRBD2. This TCR derives from a man aged 25-45 years in good health and CMV-seronegative. DNA of the CDR3: TGTGCCACTGGACTAGCGGGCACAATTTACAATGAGCAGTTCTTC. Its translation is CATGLAGTIYNEQFF.